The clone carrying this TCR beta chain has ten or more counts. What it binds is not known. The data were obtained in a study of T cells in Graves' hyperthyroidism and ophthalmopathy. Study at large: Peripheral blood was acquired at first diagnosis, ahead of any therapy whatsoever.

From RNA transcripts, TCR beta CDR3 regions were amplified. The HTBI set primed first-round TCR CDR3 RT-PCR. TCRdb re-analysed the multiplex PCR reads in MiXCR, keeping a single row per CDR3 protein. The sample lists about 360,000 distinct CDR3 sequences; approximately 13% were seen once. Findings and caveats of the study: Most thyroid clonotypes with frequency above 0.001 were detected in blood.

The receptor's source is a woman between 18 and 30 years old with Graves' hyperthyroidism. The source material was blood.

In DNA form, the CDR3 reads TGTGCCAGCAGCGACCCCGTGGCAGCGACTTCCTATGGCTACACCTTC. Amino acids: CASSDPVAATSYGYTF. The gene calls are TRBV5-5 and TRBJ1-2, with D hard to call. This CDR3 spans 16 amino acids. CDR1 is SGHKS and CDR2 is YYEKEE in the germline V gene (reference sequence). Trimming took 4 bases from V and 4 from J, leaving 20 bases between them.